The clone carrying this T cell receptor (beta chain) occurred many times. Antigen unknown. Naive CD4+ T cells were purified with Tregs depleted by CD25. Germline loops: CDR1 MNHEY, CDR2 SMNVEV (reference sequence). The CDR3 has 14 residues. Trimming cost V 6 bases and J 9 bases; bases outside gene matches: 13. Full-length variable regions came from constant-region reverse primers plus semi-nested Nested Universal Primer A PCR. TCRdb re-derived calls from the 5' RACE reads in MiXCR, one entry per CDR3 protein. The table records tens of thousands of distinct CDR3 sequences, about a quarter of them present only once. Whole-study findings and limits: In terms of TCR gene usage, tumor memory CD4+ T cells clustered together with blood and lymph node memory CD4+ cells, as well as with lymph node naive CD4+ cells.

The receptor's source is a female donor with breast cancer. Material: naive CD4+ T cells sorted from a lymph node. The subset denotes: naive CD4+ T cells, CD4+CD45RA+CD25-. V usage is TRBV27 and J usage is TRBJ1-2; 7 bases fit TRBD1. The DNA of the CDR3 is TGTGCCAGCAGACAGGACAGGTGGGAGTTTCGCTACACCTTC. This translates into CASRQDRWEFRYTF.